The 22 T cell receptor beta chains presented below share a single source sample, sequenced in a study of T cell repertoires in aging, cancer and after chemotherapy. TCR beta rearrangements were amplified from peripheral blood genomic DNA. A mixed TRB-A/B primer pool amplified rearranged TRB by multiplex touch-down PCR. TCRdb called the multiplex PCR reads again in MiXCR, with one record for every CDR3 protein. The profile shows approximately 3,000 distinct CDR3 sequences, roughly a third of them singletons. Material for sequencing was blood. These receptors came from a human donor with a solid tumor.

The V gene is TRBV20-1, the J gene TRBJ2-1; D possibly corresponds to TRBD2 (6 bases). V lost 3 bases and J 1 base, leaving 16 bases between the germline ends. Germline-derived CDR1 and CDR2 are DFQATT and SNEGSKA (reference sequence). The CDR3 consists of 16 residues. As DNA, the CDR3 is TGCAGTGCTAGGACAGCGGGTGGGCATTCCTACAATGAGCAGTTCTTC. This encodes CSARTAGGHSYNEQFF.

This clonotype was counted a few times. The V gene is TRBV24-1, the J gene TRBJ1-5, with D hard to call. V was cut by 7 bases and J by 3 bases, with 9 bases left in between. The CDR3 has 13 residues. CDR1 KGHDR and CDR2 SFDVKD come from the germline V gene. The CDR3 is CATSRAFNQPQHF. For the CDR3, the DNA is TGTGCCACCAGCCGGGCCTTCAATCAGCCCCAGCATTTT.

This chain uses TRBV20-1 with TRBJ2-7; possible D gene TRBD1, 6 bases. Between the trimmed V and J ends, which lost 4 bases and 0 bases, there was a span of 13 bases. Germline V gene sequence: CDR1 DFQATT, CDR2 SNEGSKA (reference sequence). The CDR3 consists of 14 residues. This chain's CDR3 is CSAIRQESSYEQYF. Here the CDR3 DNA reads TGCAGTGCTATCCGACAGGAGAGCTCCTACGAGCAGTACTTC.

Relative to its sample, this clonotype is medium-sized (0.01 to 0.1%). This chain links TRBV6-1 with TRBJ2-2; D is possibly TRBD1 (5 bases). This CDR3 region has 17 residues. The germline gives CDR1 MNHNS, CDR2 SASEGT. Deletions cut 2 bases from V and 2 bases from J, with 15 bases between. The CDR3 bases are TGTGCCAGCAGTGAATTTGGTCGTCAGGGAAACACCGGGGAGCTGTTTTTT. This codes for CASSEFGRQGNTGELFF.

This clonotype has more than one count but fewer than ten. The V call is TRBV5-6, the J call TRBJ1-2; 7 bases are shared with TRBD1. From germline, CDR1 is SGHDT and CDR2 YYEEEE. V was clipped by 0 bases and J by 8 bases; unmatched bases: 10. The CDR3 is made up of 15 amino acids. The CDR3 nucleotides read TGTGCCAGCAGCTTGGCACAGGGGTCATGGAAGGGCTACACCTTC. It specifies CASSLAQGSWKGYTF.

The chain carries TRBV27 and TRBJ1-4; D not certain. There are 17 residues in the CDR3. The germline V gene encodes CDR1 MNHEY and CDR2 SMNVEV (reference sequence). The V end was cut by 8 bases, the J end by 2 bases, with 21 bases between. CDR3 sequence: CASRNVAGIWTNEKLFF. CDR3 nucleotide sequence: TGTGCCAGCCGTAACGTGGCGGGGATCTGGACTAATGAAAAACTGTTTTTT.

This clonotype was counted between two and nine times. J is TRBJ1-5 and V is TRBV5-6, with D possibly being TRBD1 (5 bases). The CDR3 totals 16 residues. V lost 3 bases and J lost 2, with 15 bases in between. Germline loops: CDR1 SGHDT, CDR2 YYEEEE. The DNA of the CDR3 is TGTGCCAGCAGCTCGGCACACAGAGGGGGCAATCAGCCCCAGCATTTT. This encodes CASSSAHRGGNQPQHF.

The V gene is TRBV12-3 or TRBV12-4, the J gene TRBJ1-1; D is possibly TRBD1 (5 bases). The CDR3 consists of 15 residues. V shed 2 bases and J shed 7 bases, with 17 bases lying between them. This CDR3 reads CASSLWGMRDGEAFF. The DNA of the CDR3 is TGTGCCAGCAGTTTATGGGGGATGCGGGACGGTGAAGCTTTCTTT.

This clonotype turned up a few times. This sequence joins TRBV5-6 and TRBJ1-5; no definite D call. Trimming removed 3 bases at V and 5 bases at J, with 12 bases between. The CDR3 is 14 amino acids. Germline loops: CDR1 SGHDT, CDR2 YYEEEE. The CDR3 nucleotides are TGTGCCAGCAGCTCTACGAGTATGGATCAGCCCCAGCATTTT. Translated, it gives CASSSTSMDQPQHF.

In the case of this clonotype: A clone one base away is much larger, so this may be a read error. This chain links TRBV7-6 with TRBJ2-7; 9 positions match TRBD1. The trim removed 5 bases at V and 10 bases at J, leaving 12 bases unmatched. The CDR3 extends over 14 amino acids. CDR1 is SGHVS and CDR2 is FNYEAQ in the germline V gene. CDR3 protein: CASSATGQGRDQYV. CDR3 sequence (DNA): TGTGCCAGCAGCGCGACGGGACAGGGCCGCGACCAGTACGTC.

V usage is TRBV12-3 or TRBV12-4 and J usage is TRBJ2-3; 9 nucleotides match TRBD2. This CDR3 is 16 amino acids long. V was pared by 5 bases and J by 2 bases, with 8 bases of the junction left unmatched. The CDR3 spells CASSPYSGGSTDTQYF. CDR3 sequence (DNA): TGTGCCAGCAGTCCTTATAGCGGGGGATCCACAGATACGCAGTATTTT.

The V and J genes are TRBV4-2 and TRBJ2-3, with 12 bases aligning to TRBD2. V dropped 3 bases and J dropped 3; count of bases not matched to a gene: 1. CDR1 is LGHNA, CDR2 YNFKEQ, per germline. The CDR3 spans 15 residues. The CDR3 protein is CASSHGLAGTDTQYF. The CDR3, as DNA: TGTGCCAGCAGCCACGGACTAGCGGGGACAGATACGCAGTATTTT.

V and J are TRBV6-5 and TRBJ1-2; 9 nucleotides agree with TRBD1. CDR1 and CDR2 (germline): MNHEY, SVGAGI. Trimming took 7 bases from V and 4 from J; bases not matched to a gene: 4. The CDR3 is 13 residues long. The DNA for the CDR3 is TGTGCCAGCACCGGGACAGGGTTCTATGGCTACACCTTC. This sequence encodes CASTGTGFYGYTF.

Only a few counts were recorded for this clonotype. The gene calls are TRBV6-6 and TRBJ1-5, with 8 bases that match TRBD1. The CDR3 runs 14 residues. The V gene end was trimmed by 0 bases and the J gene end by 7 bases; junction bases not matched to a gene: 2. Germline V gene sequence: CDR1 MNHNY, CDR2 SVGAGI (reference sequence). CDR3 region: CASSYSTGEQPQHF. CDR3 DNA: TGTGCCAGCAGTTACTCGACAGGGGAACAGCCCCAGCATTTT.

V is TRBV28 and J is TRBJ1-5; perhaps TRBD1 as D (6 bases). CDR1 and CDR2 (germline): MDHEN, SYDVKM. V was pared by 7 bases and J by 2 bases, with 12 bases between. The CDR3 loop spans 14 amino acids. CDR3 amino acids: CASTRGFGNQPQHF. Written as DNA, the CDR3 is TGTGCCAGCACCAGGGGTTTCGGCAATCAGCCCCAGCATTTT. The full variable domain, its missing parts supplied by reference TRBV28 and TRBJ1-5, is DVKVTQSSRYLVKRTGEKVFLECVQDMDHENMFWYRQDPGLGLRLIYFSYDVKMKEKGDIPEGYSVSREKKERFSLILESASTNQTSMYLCASTRGFGNQPQHFGDGTRLSIL.

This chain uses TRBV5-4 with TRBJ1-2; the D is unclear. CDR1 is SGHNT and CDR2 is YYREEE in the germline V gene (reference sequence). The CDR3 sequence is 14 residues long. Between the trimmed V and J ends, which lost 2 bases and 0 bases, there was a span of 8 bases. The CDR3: CASSFYTTNYGYTF. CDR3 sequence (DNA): TGTGCCAGCAGCTTCTACACCACTAACTATGGCTACACCTTC.

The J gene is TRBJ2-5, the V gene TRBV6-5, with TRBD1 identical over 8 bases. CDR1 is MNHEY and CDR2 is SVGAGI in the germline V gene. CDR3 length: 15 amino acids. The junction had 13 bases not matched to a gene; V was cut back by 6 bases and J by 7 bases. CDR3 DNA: TGTGCCAGCAGCCAAGACAGGGGCCCGATGGGGACCCAGTACTTC. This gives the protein CASSQDRGPMGTQYF.

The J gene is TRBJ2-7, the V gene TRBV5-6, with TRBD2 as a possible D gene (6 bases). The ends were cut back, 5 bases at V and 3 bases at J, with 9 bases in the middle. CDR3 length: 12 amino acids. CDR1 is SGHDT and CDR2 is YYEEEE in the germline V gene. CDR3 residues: CASRAGSYEQYF. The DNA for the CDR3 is TGTGCCAGCAGGGCGGGGAGCTACGAGCAGTACTTC.

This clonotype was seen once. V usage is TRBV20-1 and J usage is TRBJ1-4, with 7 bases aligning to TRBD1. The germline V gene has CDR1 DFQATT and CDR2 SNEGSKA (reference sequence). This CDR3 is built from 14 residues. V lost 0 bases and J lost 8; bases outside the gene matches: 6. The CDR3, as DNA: TGCAGTGCTAGAGATCACAGGGGAGCCGAAAAACTGTTTTTT. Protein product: CSARDHRGAEKLFF.

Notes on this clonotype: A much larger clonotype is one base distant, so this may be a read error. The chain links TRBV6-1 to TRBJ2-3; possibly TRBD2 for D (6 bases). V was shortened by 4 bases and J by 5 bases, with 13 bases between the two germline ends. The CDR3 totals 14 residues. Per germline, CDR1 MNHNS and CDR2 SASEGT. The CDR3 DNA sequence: TGTGCCAGCAGTGGGCAATCGGGGGTAGATACGCAGTATTTT. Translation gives CASSGQSGVDTQYF.

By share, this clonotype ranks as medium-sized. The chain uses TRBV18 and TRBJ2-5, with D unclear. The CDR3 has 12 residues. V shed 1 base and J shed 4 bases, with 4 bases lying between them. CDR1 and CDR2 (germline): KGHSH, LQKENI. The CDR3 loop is CASSPRGETQYF. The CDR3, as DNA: TGTGCCAGCTCACCACGAGGAGAGACCCAGTACTTC.

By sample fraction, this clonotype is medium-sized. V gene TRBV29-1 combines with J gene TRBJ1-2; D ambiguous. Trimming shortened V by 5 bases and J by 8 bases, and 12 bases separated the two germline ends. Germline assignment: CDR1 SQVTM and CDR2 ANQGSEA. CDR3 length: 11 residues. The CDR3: CSVPARGGYTF. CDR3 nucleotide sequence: TGCAGCGTTCCGGCCCGAGGCGGCTACACCTTC.